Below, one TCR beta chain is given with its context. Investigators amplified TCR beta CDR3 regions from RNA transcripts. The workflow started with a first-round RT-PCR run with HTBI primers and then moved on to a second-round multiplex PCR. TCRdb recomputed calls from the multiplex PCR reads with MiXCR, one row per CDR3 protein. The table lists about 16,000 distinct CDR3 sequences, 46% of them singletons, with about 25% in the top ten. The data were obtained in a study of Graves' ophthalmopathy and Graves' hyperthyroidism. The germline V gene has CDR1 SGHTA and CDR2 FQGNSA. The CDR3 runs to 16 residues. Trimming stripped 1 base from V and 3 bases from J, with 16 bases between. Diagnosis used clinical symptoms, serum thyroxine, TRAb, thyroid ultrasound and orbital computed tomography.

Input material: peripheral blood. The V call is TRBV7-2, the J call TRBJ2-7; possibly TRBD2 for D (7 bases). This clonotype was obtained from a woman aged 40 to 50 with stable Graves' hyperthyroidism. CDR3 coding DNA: TGTGCCAGCAGCTTAGACGGCGGGGGCGTTGGCTACGAGCAGTACTTC. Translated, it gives CASSLDGGGVGYEQYF.